These 29 T cell receptor beta chains came from one sample sequenced in a study of T cell responses to AZD1222 COVID-19 vaccine. Here immunoSEQ multiplex PCR was the method, and the copy in TCRdb shows in-frame clones only, minus some. Of over 100,000 clones listed, around nine tenths were seen once; the top ten hold around 5.9%. The sample consisted of peripheral blood, taken on day 0 of AZD1222 vaccination. The receptors originated from an adult in good health.

V and J are TRBV2 and TRBJ2-7; 10 bases line up with TRBD1. This CDR3 has 13 residues. V was clipped by 4 bases and J by 7 bases; unmatched bases: 4. The germline CDR1 and CDR2 sequences are SNHLY and FYNNEI. The CDR3, as DNA: TGTGCCAGCAGTGGGACAGGGGGTGGGGAGCAGTACTTC. It specifies CASSGTGGGEQYF.

The chain joins TRBV6-2 or TRBV6-3 to TRBJ1-6; D ambiguous. This CDR3 is built from 13 residues. From germline, CDR1 is MNHEY and CDR2 SVGEGT. V lost 6 bases and J lost 14, with 17 bases in between. The CDR3 coding sequence is TGTGCCAGCAGCCGAGGCGACAACGTGGCCCTCCACTTT. The encoded protein is CASSRGDNVALHF.

The V and J genes are TRBV5-8 and TRBJ1-2; possibly TRBD1 for D (6 bases). Germline V lookup: CDR1 SGHTS, CDR2 YDEGEE. The CDR3 covers 16 residues. V was cut by 2 bases and J by 7 bases, with 21 bases left in between. CDR3 nucleotides: TGTGCCAGCAGCTTTTTAGGAGGGGGTCAGACGGGTGGCTACACCTTC. As protein: CASSFLGGGQTGGYTF.

V is TRBV10-1 and J is TRBJ1-2; possibly TRBD1 for D (6 bases). The CDR3 runs 13 residues. The V end was cut by 6 bases, the J end by 8 bases, with 16 bases between. Germline-derived CDR1 and CDR2 are WNHNN and SYGVQD (reference sequence). The CDR3 spells CASSKQQGQGYTF. The CDR3 DNA sequence: TGCGCCAGCAGCAAGCAACAGGGTCAAGGCTACACCTTC.

The chain uses TRBV28 and TRBJ2-1; no clear D gene. CDR3 length: 12 residues. Germline lookup yields CDR1 MDHEN and CDR2 SYDVKM. V was shortened by 6 bases and J by 9 bases, with 12 bases between the two germline ends. CDR3 DNA sequence: TGTGCCAGCAGGGTGTCGGGCGGTGAGCAGTTCTTC. Residues: CASRVSGGEQFF.

In this sample, this clone turned up once. This chain joins TRBV11-3 and TRBJ2-3; D perhaps matches TRBD1 (5 bases). Trimming left V 4 bases short and J 1 base short, with 12 bases between. The CDR3 is 15 residues long. Germline values: CDR1 SGHNT, CDR2 YENEEA. CDR3 sequence (DNA): TGTGCCAGCAGCTCACAGGCGGCTGGCACAGATACGCAGTATTTT. Translation: CASSSQAAGTDTQYF.

The chain has TRBV3-1 (or the pseudogene TRBV3-2) and TRBJ1-3; D is unresolved. The germline V and J ends were trimmed by 0 bases and 7 bases, with 16 bases remaining between them. Germline V gives CDR1 LGHDT, CDR2 YNNKEL (reference sequence). The length of the CDR3 is 16 residues. As DNA, the CDR3 is TGTGCCAGCAGCCAAGATATTTTCAGCAGGATGAACACCATATATTTT. Translating gives CASSQDIFSRMNTIYF.

The V gene is TRBV3-1 (or the pseudogene TRBV3-2), the J gene TRBJ1-4; D unclear. The CDR3 runs 14 residues. Germline V gene data show CDR1 as LGHDT and CDR2 as YNNKEL (reference sequence). V was clipped by 2 bases and J by 5 bases, with 9 bases between them. The CDR3 DNA reads TGTGCCAGCAGCCAACTGCAGCAGAATGAAAAACTGTTTTTT. Translation: CASSQLQQNEKLFF.

The J gene is TRBJ1-1, the V gene TRBV7-9; 12 nucleotides match TRBD1. Germline V gives CDR1 SEHNR, CDR2 FQNEAQ (reference sequence). The CDR3 spans 15 residues. V dropped 3 bases and J dropped 7; count of bases not matched to a gene: 6. CDR3 amino acids: CASSLGQGASGEAFF. The CDR3 DNA follows: TGTGCCAGCAGCTTGGGACAGGGGGCATCGGGTGAAGCTTTCTTT.

This sequence joins TRBV19 and TRBJ1-2; D is undetermined. The V and J ends lost 10 bases and 8 bases respectively, with 17 bases between them. CDR1 is LNHDA, CDR2 SQIVND, per germline (reference sequence). CDR3 length: 12 amino acids. CDR3 DNA sequence: TGTGCCACCCTAGGGAGGGAAGAAGGCTACACCTTC. Translated: CATLGREEGYTF. Based on the CDR3 plus reference TRBV19 and TRBJ1-2, the full variable domain is DGGITQSPKYLFRKEGQNVTLSCEQNLNHDAMYWYRQDPGQGLRLIYYSQIVNDFQKGDIAEGYSVSREKKESFPLTVTSAQKNPTAFYLCATLGREEGYTFGSGTRLTVV.

In DNA form, the CDR3 reads TGTGCCAGCAGCCAAGAGGAGTCAAACACTTGGGGGGATACGCAGTATTTT. Protein: CASSQEESNTWGDTQYF. The chain employs TRBV3-1 (or the pseudogene TRBV3-2) and TRBJ2-3; D is perhaps TRBD1 or TRBD2 (5 bases each). Trimming removed 0 bases at V and 6 bases at J, with 19 bases between. The CDR3 is 17 residues long. Germline V gene data show CDR1 as LGHDT and CDR2 as YNNKEL (reference sequence).

This chain links TRBV7-2 with TRBJ2-1; TRBD2 agrees at 7 bases. Germline trimming cut 5 bases from V and 4 bases from J; bases unmatched to any gene: 5. The V gene's germline CDR1 is SGHTA and CDR2 FQGNSA. The CDR3 runs to 14 residues. CDR3 loop: CASSLSGRYNEQFF. The CDR3 nucleotides are TGTGCCAGCAGCCTTAGCGGGCGATACAATGAGCAGTTCTTC.

With respect to this clone: This specimen includes other DNA sequences encoding the same CDR3. The chain carries TRBV6-5 and TRBJ2-2; no clear D. The CDR3 totals 12 residues. Germline CDR1 reads MNHEY; CDR2 reads SVGAGI. V was pared by 5 bases and J by 4 bases, with 5 bases between. CDR3 nucleotides: TGTGCCAGCAGTCCTACCACCGGGGAGCTGTTTTTT. Encoded protein: CASSPTTGELFF.

This sequence joins TRBV6-1 and TRBJ1-2, with D hard to call. The CDR3 totals 15 residues. Deletions cut 1 base from V and 3 bases from J, with 12 bases between. In germline, CDR1 is MNHNS, CDR2 SASEGT. The CDR3 DNA is TGTGCCAGCAGTGAAGTTGGGAGGTGGGACTATGGCTACACCTTC. It is translated as CASSEVGRWDYGYTF.

The rearrangement uses TRBV6-2 or TRBV6-3 and TRBJ1-6, with 10 bases that match TRBD1. Germline loops: CDR1 MNHEY, CDR2 SVGEGT. V lost 5 bases and J lost 13; bases outside the gene matches: 14. This CDR3 region has 16 residues. The CDR3 here is CASSRLTGTGETPLHF. CDR3 nucleotides: TGTGCCAGCAGTCGACTTACCGGGACAGGGGAGACGCCCCTCCACTTT.

The genes are TRBV7-2 and TRBJ1-2; D is perhaps TRBD1 (5 bases). The CDR3 consists of 13 residues. CDR1 SGHTA and CDR2 FQGNSA come from the germline V gene. Trimming took off 2 bases at V and 4 bases at J, with 8 bases between the two ends. CDR3 bases: TGTGCCAGCAGCTTAATAAGGGGCTATGGCTACACCTTC. Translation: CASSLIRGYGYTF.

This clone has a single count. V and J are TRBV5-1 and TRBJ1-4, with 9 bases fitting TRBD1. Germline trimming cut 0 bases from V and 7 bases from J; bases unmatched to any gene: 4. CDR3 length: 15 residues. CDR1 is SGHRS, CDR2 YFSETQ, per germline. CDR3 in amino acids: CASSLGDRAAEKLFF. The CDR3 region has the DNA TGCGCCAGCAGCTTGGGGGACAGGGCGGCTGAAAAACTGTTTTTT.

This rearrangement joins TRBV6-5 to TRBJ1-2; tentatively, D is TRBD1 (5 bases). The germline CDR1 and CDR2 sequences are MNHEY and SVGAGI. The CDR3 contains 15 residues. V was cut by 0 bases and J by 3 bases, with 11 bases left in between. This chain's CDR3 is CASSYSGQLHYGYTF. For the CDR3, the DNA is TGTGCCAGCAGTTACTCGGGGCAGTTGCACTATGGCTACACCTTC.

The V call is TRBV5-1, the J call TRBJ1-1; D is possibly TRBD1 (5 bases). The V end was cut by 3 bases, the J end by 4 bases, with 16 bases between. Germline V lookup: CDR1 SGHRS, CDR2 YFSETQ. The CDR3 consists of 15 residues. CDR3 in DNA: TGCGCCAGCAGCTGGGGCCCGGGGTCCAGCACTGAAGCTTTCTTT. Amino acid sequence: CASSWGPGSSTEAFF.

This chain joins TRBV25-1 and TRBJ1-3, with D uncertain. The germline V and J ends were trimmed by 2 bases and 0 bases, with 5 bases remaining between them. This CDR3 has 14 residues. Germline V gene sequence: CDR1 MGHDK, CDR2 SYGVNS. The CDR3 DNA follows: TGTGCCAGCAGTGAACGGGTCTCTGGAAACACCATATATTTT. This sequence encodes CASSERVSGNTIYF.

The chain joins TRBV18 to TRBJ1-3, with TRBD1 matching over 7 bases. The CDR3 has 14 residues. Unmatched junction bases numbered 6, after V lost 5 bases and J lost 5 bases. The germline V gene has CDR1 KGHSH and CDR2 LQKENI. The CDR3, as DNA: TGTGCCAGCTCATCCGGGACAGACAGAAACACCATATATTTT. Protein sequence: CASSSGTDRNTIYF.

V usage is TRBV6-2 or TRBV6-3 and J usage is TRBJ1-2, with 7 bases aligning to TRBD1. The CDR3 sequence is 14 residues long. J was trimmed by 1 base and V by 4 bases; bases with no gene match: 3. The V gene's germline CDR1 is MNHEY and CDR2 SVGEGT. The CDR3 loop reads CASSWNRGNYGYTF. The CDR3 coding sequence is TGTGCCAGCAGTTGGAACAGGGGTAACTATGGCTACACCTTC.

The CDR3 sequence is CASRGRDRVYNEQFF. CDR3 bases: TGTGCCAGCAGGGGCCGGGACAGGGTCTACAATGAGCAGTTCTTC. The rearrangement joins TRBV5-5 to TRBJ2-1; TRBD1 matches at 9 bases. V lost 5 bases, J lost 3 bases, and 6 bases stayed unmatched. CDR1 is SGHKS and CDR2 is YYEKEE in the germline V gene (reference sequence). This CDR3 is built from 15 residues.

This clone was seen a few times. The chain couples TRBV6-6 to TRBJ1-5; D not resolved. The CDR3 spans 14 residues. Germline loops: CDR1 MNHNY, CDR2 SVGAGI (reference sequence). The V gene lost 7 bases and the J gene lost 0 bases, with 10 bases spanning the gap. Written as DNA, the CDR3 is TGTGCCAGCAAAATCGGAGGTAGCAATCAGCCCCAGCATTTT. The encoded protein is CASKIGGSNQPQHF.

V is TRBV5-1 and J is TRBJ1-1; unclear D gene. Germline V gene data show CDR1 as SGHRS and CDR2 as YFSETQ. The CDR3 totals 14 residues. Trimming took off 1 base at V and 6 bases at J, with 13 bases between the two ends. The CDR3 DNA sequence: TGCGCCAGCAGCTTGCTAGGGCTTGTCTCTGAAGCTTTCTTT. As protein: CASSLLGLVSEAFF. The full variable domain, rest sourced from reference TRBV5-1 and TRBJ1-1, is KAGVTQTPRYLIKTRGQQVTLSCSPISGHRSVSWYQQTPGQGLQFLFEYFSETQRNKGNFPGRFSGRQFSNSRSEMNVSTLELGDSALYLCASSLLGLVSEAFFGQGTRLTVV.

V and J are TRBV6-1 and TRBJ2-7; D is undetermined. This CDR3 is 16 amino acids long. Germline V gives CDR1 MNHNS, CDR2 SASEGT. V was shortened by 4 bases and J by 2 bases, with 18 bases between the two germline ends. As DNA, the CDR3 is TGTGCCAGCAGTGTTCATCTGTCCGACCTTACCTACGAGCAGTACTTC. Translating it yields CASSVHLSDLTYEQYF.

The rearrangement uses TRBV3-1 (or the pseudogene TRBV3-2) and TRBJ2-2; either TRBD1 or TRBD2 may supply D (6 bases each). The germline V gene has CDR1 LGHDT and CDR2 YNNKEL (reference sequence). This CDR3 is built from 14 residues. V was pared by 7 bases and J by 7 bases, with 16 bases between. CDR3 in amino acids: CASTMGGVGGELFF. In nucleotides, the CDR3 is TGTGCCAGCACCATGGGGGGCGTCGGCGGGGAGCTGTTTTTT.

The count of this clone is one. The chain has TRBV5-5 and TRBJ1-5, with 7 bases fitting TRBD1. Per the germline V gene, CDR1 is SGHKS and CDR2 is YYEKEE (reference sequence). V lost 2 bases to trimming and J lost 6 bases; unmatched junction nucleotides: 17. CDR3 length equals 18 residues. The CDR3 region has the DNA TGTGCCAGCAGCTTAGGACAGGAGGGGCCCCCCTTGGGTCAGCCCCAGCATTTT. It encodes CASSLGQEGPPLGQPQHF. Combining the CDR3 with reference TRBV5-5 and TRBJ1-5 gives the whole variable domain DAGVTQSPTHLIKTRGQQVTLRCSPISGHKSVSWYQQVLGQGPQFIFQYYEKEERGRGNFPDRFSARQFPNYSSELNVNALLLGDSALYLCASSLGQEGPPLGQPQHFGDGTRLSIL.

The chain joins TRBV27 to TRBJ2-7; 9 nucleotides line up with TRBD1. J gave up 5 bases and V 8 bases, and 4 bases lay outside the gene matches. The CDR3 contains 12 residues. The germline gives CDR1 MNHEY, CDR2 SMNVEV (reference sequence). The CDR3 bases are TGTGCCAGCGGACAGGGGTTCCACGAGCAGTACTTC. Translation: CASGQGFHEQYF.